Listed below are T cell receptor beta chains from one sample, sequenced in a study of Tregs in tolerant kidney transplant recipients. The data were produced by immunoSEQ multiplex PCR, yet TCRdb's version contains in-frame clones alone and is incomplete. The data hold 68,000 or so clones, with roughly 89% observed a single time. The sequencing sample was made of CD4+ T cells from blood. These receptors all come from a human donor in good health. CDR3s include the opening cysteine and the closing phenylalanine or tryptophan. Fields, in order: V gene, clone size, D gene, J gene, CDR3 protein, CDR3 DNA. The D gene is left open where the match is weak. Clone size is shown for a subset of rows, as once, few, many or a class of expanded clone.

TRBV11-3	once	TRBD1	TRBJ1-1	CASSLGGQMNTEAFF	TGTGCCAGCAGCTTAGGGGGACAGATGAACACTGAAGCTTTCTTT
TRBV7-5	NA	NA	TRBJ1-1	CARSLIVGGSTEAFF	TGTGCCAGAAGCTTAATCGTGGGGGGGTCCACTGAAGCTTTCTTT
TRBV18	NA	NA	TRBJ2-5	CASSPGVLETQYF	TGTGCCAGCTCACCAGGGGTATTGGAGACCCAGTACTTC
TRBV5-1	NA	TRBD2	TRBJ2-7	CASSELAGGNYEQYF	TGCGCCAGCAGCGAGCTAGCGGGGGGAAACTACGAGCAGTACTTC
TRBV5-5	NA	NA	TRBJ2-3	CASSHTGRANTDTQYF	TGTGCCAGCAGCCATACAGGGCGCGCAAACACAGATACGCAGTATTTT
TRBV5-6	NA	TRBD2	TRBJ2-7	CASSFQGGLAGEQYF	TGTGCCAGCAGCTTTCAGGGGGGACTAGCCGGAGAGCAGTACTTC
TRBV11-3	once	NA	TRBJ2-6	CASSLVGTGANVLTF	TGTGCCAGCAGCTTAGTGGGAACTGGGGCCAACGTCCTGACTTTC
TRBV18	few	TRBD1	TRBJ1-1	CASSQLGQREAFF	TGTGCCAGCTCCCAACTGGGACAGAGGGAAGCTTTCTTT
TRBV7-9	NA	NA	TRBJ1-1	CASSLDIITEAFF	TGTGCCAGCAGCTTAGACATCATCACTGAAGCTTTCTTT
TRBV2	NA	TRBD2	TRBJ2-7	CASRGGTEQYF	TGTGCCAGCCGGGGGGGGACGGAGCAGTACTTC
TRBV7-8	few	NA	TRBJ2-3	CASSFVDREKGGTQYF	TGTGCCAGCAGCTTCGTTGACAGGGAAAAGGGGGGTACGCAGTATTTT
TRBV30	NA	NA	TRBJ1-1	CAWSVGLLGKRTEAFF	TGTGCCTGGAGTGTGGGTTTATTGGGAAAGCGCACTGAAGCTTTCTTT
TRBV7-9	NA	NA	TRBJ1-5	CASTDLDQPQHF	TGTGCCAGCACTGATCTCGATCAGCCCCAGCATTTT
TRBV29-1	few	NA	TRBJ1-1	CSVELVWDTAFF	TGCAGCGTTGAGTTAGTGTGGGATACGGCTTTCTTT
TRBV9	NA	TRBD1	TRBJ1-6	CASSPKGAGGNSPLHF	TGTGCCAGCAGCCCTAAGGGAGCAGGGGGGAATTCACCCCTCCACTTT
TRBV6-5	NA	NA	TRBJ1-1	CASTTAPNTEAFF	TGTGCCAGCACGACAGCCCCGAACACTGAAGCTTTCTTT
TRBV7-2	NA	TRBD1	TRBJ2-5	CASSSTPGQLKETQYF	TGTGCCAGCAGTTCTACCCCGGGACAGCTAAAAGAGACCCAGTACTTC
TRBV2	few	TRBD2	TRBJ2-5	CASILAGVQETQYF	TGTGCCAGCATATTGGCGGGAGTCCAAGAGACCCAGTACTTC
TRBV6-6	NA	NA	TRBJ1-2	CASRTGMAFHYGYTF	TGTGCCAGCAGAACCGGGATGGCCTTCCACTATGGCTACACCTTC
TRBV21-1	NA	NA	TRBJ1-5	CASSKGNSNQPQHF	TGTGCCAGCAGCAAAGGGAATAGCAATCAGCCCCAGCATTTT
TRBV25-1	NA	NA	TRBJ2-7	CASSDPGASYEQYF	TGTGCCAGCAGTGATCCCGGGGCGTCCTACGAGCAGTACTTC
TRBV7-3	NA	NA	TRBJ2-1	CASSLGPPPNEQFF	TGTGCCAGCAGCTTAGGGCCCCCCCCGAATGAGCAGTTCTTC
TRBV2	NA	NA	TRBJ1-2	CASSERRGLGGYTF	TGTGCCAGCAGTGAACGTCGGGGTTTAGGCGGCTACACCTTC
TRBV7-2	NA	NA	TRBJ1-1	CASSLRQNTEAFF	TGTGCCAGCAGCTTAAGACAGAACACTGAAGCTTTCTTT
TRBV7-2	NA	TRBD2	TRBJ2-3	CASSSQRGNTDTQYF	TGTGCCAGCAGCTCCCAGCGGGGGAACACAGATACGCAGTATTTT
TRBV10-3	NA	TRBD1	TRBJ2-5	CAISDQGQVIYF	TGTGCCATCAGTGACCAAGGACAGGTTATATACTTC
TRBV4-1	NA	NA	TRBJ1-5	CASSQFWGRGSNQPQHF	TGCGCCAGCAGCCAATTTTGGGGGAGGGGCTCCAATCAGCCCCAGCATTTT
TRBV18	NA	NA	TRBJ1-3	CASSRSRTVGGERDTIYF	TGTGCCAGCTCACGAAGCCGAACAGTTGGAGGGGAACGGGACACCATATATTTT
TRBV7-9	NA	TRBD2	TRBJ2-3	CASSLRLGLAGTDTQYF	TGTGCCAGCAGCTTACGCTTAGGGCTAGCGGGCACAGATACGCAGTATTTT
TRBV5-1	NA	NA	TRBJ1-3	CASSLGLASGNTIYF	TGCGCCAGCAGCTTGGGACTCGCCTCTGGAAACACCATATATTTT
TRBV5-1	NA	NA	TRBJ2-2	CASSGTANTGELFF	TGCGCCAGCTCCGGGACGGCGAACACCGGGGAGCTGTTTTTT
TRBV2	NA	NA	TRBJ1-2	CASSDEGAGKGYTF	TGTGCCAGCAGTGATGAAGGGGCAGGGAAGGGCTACACCTTC
TRBV5-1	NA	NA	TRBJ2-7	CASSLAPTDPEQYF	TGCGCCAGCAGCTTGGCCCCAACAGACCCCGAGCAGTACTTC
TRBV11-1	NA	TRBD1	TRBJ1-2	CASSLWDRGSGYTF	TGTGCCAGCAGCCTGTGGGACAGGGGGAGCGGCTACACCTTC
TRBV5-6	NA	TRBD2	TRBJ2-5	CASSWLAGEGETQYF	TGTGCCAGCAGCTGGCTAGCGGGAGAAGGAGAGACCCAGTACTTC
TRBV4-3	NA	TRBD2	TRBJ2-3	CASSQVLAGGADTQYF	TGCGCCAGCAGCCAAGTCCTAGCGGGGGGGGCAGATACTCAGTATTTT
TRBV7-6	once	NA	TRBJ2-2	CASSLSGRIENGELFF	TGTGCCAGCAGCTTAAGTGGGCGGATTGAGAACGGGGAGCTGTTTTTT
TRBV2	once	TRBD2	TRBJ2-1	CASTRAELAGGEQFF	TGTGCCAGCACCAGGGCGGAACTAGCGGGAGGTGAGCAGTTCTTC
TRBV6-5	NA	NA	TRBJ2-5	CASSYSGARVETQYF	TGTGCCAGCAGTTACTCTGGGGCGAGAGTAGAGACCCAGTACTTC
TRBV4-3	NA	TRBD2	TRBJ2-1	CASSRQIRASGDYNEQFF	TGCGCCAGCAGCCGGCAAATAAGGGCTAGCGGGGATTACAATGAGCAGTTCTTC
TRBV11-1	NA	TRBD1	TRBJ1-2	CASSPDRGRGGYTF	TGTGCCAGCAGCCCCGACAGGGGGCGAGGTGGCTACACCTTC
TRBV7-9	NA	TRBD1	TRBJ2-2	CASRSGTENTGELFF	TGTGCCAGCAGGTCCGGGACAGAGAACACCGGGGAGCTGTTTTTT
TRBV19	NA	NA	TRBJ2-2	CASSLLPSGANTGELFF	TGTGCCAGTAGTCTGCTACCCTCGGGGGCGAACACCGGGGAGCTGTTTTTT
TRBV11-3	NA	NA	TRBJ2-3	CASSSGGRADTQYF	TGTGCCAGCAGCTCCGGGGGGCGGGCAGATACGCAGTATTTT
TRBV10-3	NA	NA	TRBJ2-2	CAIRTDGRTGELFF	TGTGCCATCAGGACGGACGGGAGAACCGGGGAGCTGTTTTTT
TRBV27	NA	TRBD2	TRBJ2-7	CASSLGAGEGEQYF	TGTGCCAGCAGTTTAGGGGCCGGGGAGGGCGAGCAGTACTTC
TRBV28	NA	NA	TRBJ2-7	CASSPQLAEELEEQYF	TGTGCCAGCAGTCCGCAACTAGCAGAGGAACTCGAGGAGCAGTACTTC
TRBV11-1	few	TRBD2	TRBJ2-1	CASSFSGPTYNEQFF	TGTGCCAGCAGCTTTAGCGGGCCAACCTACAATGAGCAGTTCTTC
TRBV6-6	NA	NA	TRBJ1-1	CASSWMGGTEAFF	TGTGCCAGCAGTTGGATGGGGGGCACTGAAGCTTTCTTT
TRBV11-3	once	NA	TRBJ2-2	CASSLVTWGTTGELFF	TGTGCCAGCAGCTTAGTTACATGGGGAACGACCGGGGAGCTGTTTTTT
TRBV5-6	NA	NA	TRBJ1-1	CASSLIQNTEAFF	TGTGCCAGCAGCTTAATCCAGAACACTGAAGCTTTCTTT
TRBV18	NA	NA	TRBJ1-6	CASSPIRVENSPLHF	TGTGCCAGCTCACCAATCCGGGTTGAAAATTCACCCCTCCACTTT